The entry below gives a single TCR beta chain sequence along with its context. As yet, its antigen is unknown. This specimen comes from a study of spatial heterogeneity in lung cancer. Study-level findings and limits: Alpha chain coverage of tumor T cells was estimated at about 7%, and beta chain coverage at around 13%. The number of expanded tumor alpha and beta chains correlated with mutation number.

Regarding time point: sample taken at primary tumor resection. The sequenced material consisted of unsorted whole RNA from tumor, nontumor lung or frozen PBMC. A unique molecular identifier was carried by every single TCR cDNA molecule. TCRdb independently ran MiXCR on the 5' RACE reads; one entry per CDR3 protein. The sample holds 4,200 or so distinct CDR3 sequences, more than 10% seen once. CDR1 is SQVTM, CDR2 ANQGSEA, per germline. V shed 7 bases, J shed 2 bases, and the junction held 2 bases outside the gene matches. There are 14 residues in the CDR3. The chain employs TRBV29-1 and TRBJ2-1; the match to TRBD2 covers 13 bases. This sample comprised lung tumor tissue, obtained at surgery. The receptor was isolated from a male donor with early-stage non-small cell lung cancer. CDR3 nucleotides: TGCAGCGGTGGGACTAGCGGGGCCTACAATGAGCAGTTCTTC. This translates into CSGGTSGAYNEQFF.